This T cell receptor beta chain was recorded in a study of post-analysis software for immune sequencing data. On the study more broadly: Disease courses included relapsing-remitting, secondary progressive and progressive-relapsing multiple sclerosis. Findings and limits, study-wide: Controls' normalized Chao1 diversity significantly exceeded that of multiple sclerosis patients. There were about five TRBV segments more frequent in patients than controls, and TRBV5-6, TRBV5-1 and TRBV20-1 were among them.

Unique molecular identifiers featured in each of the TCR beta cDNA libraries. T cells numbering roughly 0.9 to 11 million gave rise to roughly 0.5 million cDNA molecules. TCRdb used MiXCR to reprocess the PCR reads, holding one entry per CDR3 protein. The data hold 350,000 to 500,000 distinct CDR3 sequences, with roughly 40% observed a single time. Remarks on this clonotype: What it recognizes is unknown.

The V gene lost 1 base and the J gene lost 10 bases, with 14 bases spanning the gap. There are 14 residues in the CDR3. Germline V gene sequence: CDR1 LGHDT, CDR2 YNNKEL (reference sequence). The sequenced sample consisted of blood. The receptor was isolated from a girl aged 2 to 9 with multiple sclerosis. The chain is built from TRBV3-1 and TRBJ2-1; no clear D. CDR3 DNA: TGTGCCAGCAGCCAAGGTGGCACTCCTAGAGAGCAGTTCTTC. Encoded protein: CASSQGGTPREQFF.